This is a list of T cell receptor beta chains from one sample in a study of T-cell memory formation after mild COVID-19. TCRdb re-called the 5' RACE reads through MiXCR, storing one row per CDR3 protein. The sample holds some 290,000 distinct CDR3 sequences, 15% to 20% seen once. Sequenced sample: PBMCs or a T cell subset sorted from them (not recorded which). All receptors derive from a man younger than 30 who had mild COVID-19 (a few samples of this study predate the infection). Cell type and time point are not known. Each CDR3 is given with its conserved first and last residue. Each record gives: CDR3 DNA, CDR3 protein, D gene, J gene, clone size, V gene. A D gene is named only where the DNA matches it firmly. Clone size, where shown, is once, few, many, or a class for clones that have expanded.

TGTGCCAGCAGCTTAGAGGGCGGGGGGACCACCGGGGAGCTGTTTTTT	CASSLEGGGTTGELFF	TRBD2	TRBJ2-2	NA	TRBV7-7
TGTGCCAGCAGCCCAGGGCTAGCGGCGGATACGCAGTATTTT	CASSPGLAADTQYF	TRBD2	TRBJ2-3	NA	TRBV7-2
TGTGCCAGCAGCCAACGGGTGGCCGCCAGCACAAATTCACCCCTCCACTTT	CASSQRVAASTNSPLHF	NA	TRBJ1-6	NA	TRBV14
TGTGCCAGCGGGGTGAACACTGAAGCTTTCTTT	CASGVNTEAFF	NA	TRBJ1-1	many	TRBV25-1
TGCGCCAGCAGCCCACAGGGGGCGGCTCAAGAGACCCAGTACTTC	CASSPQGAAQETQYF	TRBD1	TRBJ2-5	NA	TRBV4-1
TGTGCCAGCAGCCCCCGGGACAGGGGTAGGGGAGAGACCCAGTACTTC	CASSPRDRGRGETQYF	TRBD1	TRBJ2-5	NA	TRBV6-5
TGCAGCGTTGGGCAACATGGGGCCAACGTCCTGACTTTC	CSVGQHGANVLTF	NA	TRBJ2-6	few	TRBV29-1
TGTGCCAGCAGTTACGTTATAGGGGGTCAGCCCCAGCATTTT	CASSYVIGGQPQHF	NA	TRBJ1-5	few	TRBV6-5
TGTGCCAGCAGCGAATTTAAGAACACTGAAGCTTTCTTT	CASSEFKNTEAFF	NA	TRBJ1-1	few	TRBV7-3
TGCGCCAGCAGCCCGACAGGCCTAGAGGGAGCTTTCTTT	CASSPTGLEGAFF	NA	TRBJ1-1	NA	TRBV5-1
TGTGCCAGCAGTGAAGTACCTAGCGCGGCCGGTGAGCAGTTCTTC	CASSEVPSAAGEQFF	NA	TRBJ2-1	NA	TRBV2
TGCGCCAGCAGCCTAAGAGTAGGTACGCAGTATTTT	CASSLRVGTQYF	NA	TRBJ2-3	few	TRBV4-3
TGTGCCAGCAGCGTAGGAGGAATGACTGAAGCTTTCTTT	CASSVGGMTEAFF	NA	TRBJ1-1	few	TRBV9
TGCAGCGCGATGATAGGGGGCTATGACCCCTACAATGAGCAGTTCTTC	CSAMIGGYDPYNEQFF	TRBD1	TRBJ2-1	NA	TRBV29-1
TGTGCCACCAGTGACCCTAGGGACAGGGGGGGAGATACGCAGTATTTT	CATSDPRDRGGDTQYF	TRBD1	TRBJ2-3	many	TRBV24-1
TGTGCCAGCAGCTTACGACCGACAGGGACGGCCGAGCAGTACTTC	CASSLRPTGTAEQYF	TRBD1	TRBJ2-7	NA	TRBV7-2
TGTGCCTCCACGGGCTGGGCAGGAGAGACCCAGTACTTC	CASTGWAGETQYF	NA	TRBJ2-5	NA	TRBV7-2
TGCAGTGCTAGAGATGTGACAGGACCTGCAGATACGCAGTATTTT	CSARDVTGPADTQYF	NA	TRBJ2-3	NA	TRBV20-1
TGTGCCAGCAGCCTACGCGAGGGAGGGACCCAGTACTTC	CASSLREGGTQYF	NA	TRBJ2-5	NA	TRBV6-5
TGCGCCAGCAGCTTGGGACTAGTCGGGCCGTTCTTC	CASSLGLVGPFF	NA	TRBJ2-1	NA	TRBV5-1
TGTGCCAGCAGCGGACTAGCTGGCGGGGAGCTGTTTTTT	CASSGLAGGELFF	TRBD2	TRBJ2-2	NA	TRBV9
TGTGCCAGCAGCCAAGGACTGATCAAGAACACTGAAGCTTTCTTT	CASSQGLIKNTEAFF	NA	TRBJ1-1	NA	TRBV7-2
TGTGCCAGCAGCCAAGAAGGGGAAAAACTGTTTTTT	CASSQEGEKLFF	NA	TRBJ1-4	many	TRBV4-3
TGTGCCAGCAGCTTTAGCGGGGACACCGGGGAGCTGTTTTTT	CASSFSGDTGELFF	TRBD2	TRBJ2-2	many	TRBV7-2
TGCAGTGCTAGAGATGCGGGCGGGCAGGCCTCCTACAATGAGCAGTTCTTC	CSARDAGGQASYNEQFF	NA	TRBJ2-1	few	TRBV20-1
TGTGCCAGCAGCTTAGGTGTCAGGGCTTCACCGCCGATCGACCCGCAGGAGACCCAGTACTTC	CASSLGVRASPPIDPQETQYF	NA	TRBJ2-5	few	TRBV7-9
TGTGCCATCAGCGCGGGACTAGCGGACACAGATACGCAGTATTTT	CAISAGLADTDTQYF	TRBD2	TRBJ2-3	NA	TRBV10-3
TGCGCCAGCAGGGTTAGTTCTCAACTCAACACTGAAGCTTTCTTT	CASRVSSQLNTEAFF	NA	TRBJ1-1	few	TRBV5-1
TGTGCCAGCAGTGACTCACAGGGGTCAACAGATACGCAGTATTTT	CASSDSQGSTDTQYF	TRBD1	TRBJ2-3	many	TRBV6-4
TGCGCCAGCAGCCAGAGCGGGGGGAGACTTAACAATGAGCAGTTCTTC	CASSQSGGRLNNEQFF	TRBD2	TRBJ2-1	NA	TRBV4-3
TGTGCCAGCAGTTTGGGGCAGGGGACGTTCTACACCTTC	CASSLGQGTFYTF	NA	TRBJ1-2	few	TRBV28
TGTGCCAGCAGCATGTTAGCGGGGGCTGATACGCAGTATTTT	CASSMLAGADTQYF	TRBD2	TRBJ2-3	NA	TRBV7-2
TGTGCCAGCTCCCAGAGGTACGAGCAGTACTTC	CASSQRYEQYF	NA	TRBJ2-7	many	TRBV7-2
TGTGCCCAACTACGGAATCGGTTTGGCAGGGACACCGGGGAGCTGTTTTTT	CAQLRNRFGRDTGELFF	NA	TRBJ2-2	few	TRBV7-3
TGTGCCAGCAGCTTACAGGGGAGGGGTAAGACCCAGTACTTC	CASSLQGRGKTQYF	NA	TRBJ2-5	NA	TRBV2
TGCAGTGCTCTAGCGGGGGGGACGTACCAAGAGACCCAGTACTTC	CSALAGGTYQETQYF	TRBD2	TRBJ2-5	few	TRBV20-1
TGTGCCAGCAGCTCCGGACTAGCGGGGTCCTACGAGCAGTACTTC	CASSSGLAGSYEQYF	TRBD2	TRBJ2-7	few	TRBV7-2